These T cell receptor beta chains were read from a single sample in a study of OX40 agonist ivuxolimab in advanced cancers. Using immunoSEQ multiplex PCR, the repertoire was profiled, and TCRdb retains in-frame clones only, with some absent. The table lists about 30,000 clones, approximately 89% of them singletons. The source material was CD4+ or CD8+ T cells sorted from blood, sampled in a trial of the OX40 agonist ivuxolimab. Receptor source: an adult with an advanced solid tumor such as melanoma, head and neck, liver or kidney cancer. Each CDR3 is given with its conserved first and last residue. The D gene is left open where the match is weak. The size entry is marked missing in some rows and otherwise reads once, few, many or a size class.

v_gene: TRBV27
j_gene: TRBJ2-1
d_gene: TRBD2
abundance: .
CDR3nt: TGTGCCAGTGGGGGGGACCTATACAATGAGCAGTTCTTC
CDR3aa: CASGGDLYNEQFF

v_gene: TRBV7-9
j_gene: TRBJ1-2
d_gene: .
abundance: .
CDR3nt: TGTGCCAGCAGCCCCCCAGGTGGAGTCAACTATGGCTACACCTTC
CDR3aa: CASSPPGGVNYGYTF

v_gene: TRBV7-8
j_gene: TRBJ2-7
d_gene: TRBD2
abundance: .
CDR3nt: TGTGCCAGCAGCTTAGCCCTTTTGGGAAGCGGGAGTTACTACGAGCAGTACTTC
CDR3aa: CASSLALLGSGSYYEQYF

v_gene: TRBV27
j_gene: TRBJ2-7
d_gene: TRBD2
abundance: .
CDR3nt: TGTGCCAGCAGTATACTAGCGGGAGGGGACGAGCAGTACTTC
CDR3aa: CASSILAGGDEQYF

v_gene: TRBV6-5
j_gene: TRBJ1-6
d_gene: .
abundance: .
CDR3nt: TGTGCCAGCAGTTACGCCGCAGGCCGATTTAATTCACCCCTCCACTTT
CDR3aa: CASSYAAGRFNSPLHF

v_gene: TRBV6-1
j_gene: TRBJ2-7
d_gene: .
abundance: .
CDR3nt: TGTGCCAGCAGTGAAACGGGATCCTACGAGCAGTACTTC
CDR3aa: CASSETGSYEQYF

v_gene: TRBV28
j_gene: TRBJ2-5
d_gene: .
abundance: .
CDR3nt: TGTGCCAGTACCCCGGGGTCAGAGACCCAGTACTTC
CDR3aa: CASTPGSETQYF

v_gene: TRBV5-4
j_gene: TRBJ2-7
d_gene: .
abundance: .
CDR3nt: TGTGCCAGCAGCCTGGACACTGACTACGAGCAGTACTTC
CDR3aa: CASSLDTDYEQYF

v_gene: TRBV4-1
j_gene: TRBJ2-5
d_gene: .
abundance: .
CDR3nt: TGCGCCAGCAGCCAAGTCGGATGGGAGACCCAGTACTTC
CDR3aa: CASSQVGWETQYF

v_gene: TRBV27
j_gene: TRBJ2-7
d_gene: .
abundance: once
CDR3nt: TGTGCCAGCAGTTTTGTAAGCTCCTACGAGCAGTACTTC
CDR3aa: CASSFVSSYEQYF

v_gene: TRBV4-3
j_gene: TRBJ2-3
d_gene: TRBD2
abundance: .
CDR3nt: TGCGCCAGCAGCCAAGAGGGACTAGCGGGAGGGCCAACAGATACGCAGTATTTT
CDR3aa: CASSQEGLAGGPTDTQYF

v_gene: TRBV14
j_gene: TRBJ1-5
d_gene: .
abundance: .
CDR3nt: TGTGCCAGCAGCGACAAGGGGTACAGCCAGCCCCAGCATTTT
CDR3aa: CASSDKGYSQPQHF

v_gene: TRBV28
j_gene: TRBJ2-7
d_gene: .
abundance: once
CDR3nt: TGTGCCAGCAGTTTCCTCCTAGGGCCTTACGAGCAGTACTTC
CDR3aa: CASSFLLGPYEQYF

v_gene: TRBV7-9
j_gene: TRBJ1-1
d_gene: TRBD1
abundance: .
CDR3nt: TGTGCCAGCCGTTCGCCAGGGGGACTCACTGAAGCTTTCTTT
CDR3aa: CASRSPGGLTEAFF

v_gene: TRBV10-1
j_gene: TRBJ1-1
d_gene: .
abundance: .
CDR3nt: TGCGCCAGCAGTGAGTCCCTAGAGCCGCCAACGTACCGGGACACTGAAGCTTTCTTT
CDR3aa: CASSESLEPPTYRDTEAFF

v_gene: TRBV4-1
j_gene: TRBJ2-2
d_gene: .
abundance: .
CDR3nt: TGCGCCAGCAGCCAATTCCCCAGCCGGGACACATACACCGGGGAGCTGTTTTTT
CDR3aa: CASSQFPSRDTYTGELFF

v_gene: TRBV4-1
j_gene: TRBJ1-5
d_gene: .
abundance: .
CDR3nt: TGCGCCAGCAGCCAAGAAGACAGGCAATATCAGCCCCAGCATTTT
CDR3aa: CASSQEDRQYQPQHF

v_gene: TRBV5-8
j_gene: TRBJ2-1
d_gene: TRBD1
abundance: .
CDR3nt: TGTGCCAGCTTACAGGGGTTGAATGAGCAGTTCTTC
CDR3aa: CASLQGLNEQFF

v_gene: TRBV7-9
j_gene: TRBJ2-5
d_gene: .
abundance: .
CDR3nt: TGTGCCAGCAGCGAACTCCTCCGGGACTACCAAGAGACCCAGTACTTC
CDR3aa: CASSELLRDYQETQYF

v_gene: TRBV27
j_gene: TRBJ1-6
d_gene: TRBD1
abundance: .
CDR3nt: TGTGCCAGCAGTTTGGGACAGGGTTATAATTCACCCCTCCACTTT
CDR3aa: CASSLGQGYNSPLHF

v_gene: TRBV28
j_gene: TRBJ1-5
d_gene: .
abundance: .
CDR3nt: TGTGCCAGCACCCTACTACGACAGTATAGCAATCAGCCCCAGCATTTT
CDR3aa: CASTLLRQYSNQPQHF

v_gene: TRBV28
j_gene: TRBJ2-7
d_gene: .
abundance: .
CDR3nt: TGTGCCAGCAGTTTCCGACAGATTCACTACGAGCAGTACTTC
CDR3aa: CASSFRQIHYEQYF

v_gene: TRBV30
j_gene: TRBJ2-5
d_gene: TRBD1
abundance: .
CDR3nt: TGTGCCTGGAGTAGATCCCGGGACAGGGAGACCCAGTACTTC
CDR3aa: CAWSRSRDRETQYF

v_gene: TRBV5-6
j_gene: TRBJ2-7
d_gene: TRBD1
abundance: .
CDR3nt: TGTGCCAGCAGCGCAACGACAGGGGACTCCTACGAGCAGTACTTC
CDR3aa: CASSATTGDSYEQYF

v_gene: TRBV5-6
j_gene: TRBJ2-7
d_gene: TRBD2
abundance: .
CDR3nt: TGTGCCAGCAGAGGGGACTACTCCTACGAGCAGTACTTC
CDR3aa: CASRGDYSYEQYF

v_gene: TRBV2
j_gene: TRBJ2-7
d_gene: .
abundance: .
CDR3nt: TGTGCCAGCAGTGACGGACCAAGCTACGAGCAGTACTTC
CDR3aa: CASSDGPSYEQYF

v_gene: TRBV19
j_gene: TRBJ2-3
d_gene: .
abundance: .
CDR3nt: TGTGCCAGTAGTATTAGGCGGATTCTGGTTCCAGATACGCAGTATTTT
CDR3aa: CASSIRRILVPDTQYF

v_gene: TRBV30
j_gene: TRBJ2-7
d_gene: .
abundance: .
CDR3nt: TGTGCCTGGATGAGGGCAGGGGCAATTCCTTACGAGCAGTACTTC
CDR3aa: CAWMRAGAIPYEQYF

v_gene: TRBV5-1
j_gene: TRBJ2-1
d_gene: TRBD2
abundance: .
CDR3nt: TGCGCCAGCAGCTTGCCCAGCGGGGGGACAACTTTCTACAATGAGCAGTTCTTC
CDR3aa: CASSLPSGGTTFYNEQFF

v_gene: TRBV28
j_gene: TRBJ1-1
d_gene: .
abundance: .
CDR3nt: TGTGCCAGCAGTTGGGCAGGGGTAAACACTGAAGCTTTCTTT
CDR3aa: CASSWAGVNTEAFF

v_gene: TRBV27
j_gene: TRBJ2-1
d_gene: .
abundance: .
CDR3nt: TGTGCCAGCAGTTTTCGGGGGTCATCCTACAATGAGCAGTTCTTC
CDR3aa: CASSFRGSSYNEQFF

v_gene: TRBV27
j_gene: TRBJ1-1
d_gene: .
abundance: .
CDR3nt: TGTGCCAGCAGTTTAGGCCCTATGAACACTGAAGCTTTCTTT
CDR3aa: CASSLGPMNTEAFF

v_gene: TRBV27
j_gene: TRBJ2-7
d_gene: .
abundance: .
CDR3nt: TGTGCCAGCAGTTTAGACGGGACGGACTCCTACGAGCAGTACTTC
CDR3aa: CASSLDGTDSYEQYF

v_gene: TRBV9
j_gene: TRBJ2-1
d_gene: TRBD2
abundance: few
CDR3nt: TGTGCCAGCAGCCCACCGGGACTAGCGGGATACAATGAGCAGTTCTTC
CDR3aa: CASSPPGLAGYNEQFF

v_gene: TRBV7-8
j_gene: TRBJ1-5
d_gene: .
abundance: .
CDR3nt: TGTGCCAGCAGCCCCATCGCGGGGCAACATCAGCCCCAGCATTTT
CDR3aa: CASSPIAGQHQPQHF

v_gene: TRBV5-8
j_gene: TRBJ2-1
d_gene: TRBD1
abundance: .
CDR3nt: TGTGCCAGCAGCTCCGGGACAGGGGCCTACAATGAGCAGTTCTTC
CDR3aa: CASSSGTGAYNEQFF

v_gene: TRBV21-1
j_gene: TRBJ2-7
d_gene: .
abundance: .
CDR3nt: TGTGCCAGCAGCAGCTACGAGCAGTACTTC
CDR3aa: CASSSYEQYF

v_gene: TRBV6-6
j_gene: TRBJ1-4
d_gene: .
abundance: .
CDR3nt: TGTGCCAGCAGTTATGAGGCAACTAATGAAAAACTGTTTTTT
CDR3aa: CASSYEATNEKLFF

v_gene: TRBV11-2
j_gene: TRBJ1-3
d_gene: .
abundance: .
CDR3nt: TGTGCCAGCAGCTCCACAGTTTCTCTTTCCTCTGGAAACACCATATATTTT
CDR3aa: CASSSTVSLSSGNTIYF

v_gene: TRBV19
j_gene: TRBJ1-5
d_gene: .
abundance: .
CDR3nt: TGTGCCAGTAGTATAACGGTAGACCAGCCCCAGCATTTT
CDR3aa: CASSITVDQPQHF

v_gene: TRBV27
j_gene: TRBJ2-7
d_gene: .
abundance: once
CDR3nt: TGTGCCAGCAGTTCGGGACACCCAAGCTCCTACGAGCAGTACTTC
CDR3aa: CASSSGHPSSYEQYF

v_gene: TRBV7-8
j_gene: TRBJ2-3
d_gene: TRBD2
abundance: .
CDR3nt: TGTGCCAGCAGCTCGGGGACTAGCGGGAGCATTGGCACAGATACGCAGTATTTT
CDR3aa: CASSSGTSGSIGTDTQYF

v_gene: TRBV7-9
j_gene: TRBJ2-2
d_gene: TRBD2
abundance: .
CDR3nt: TGTGCCAGCAGCGGCGGGGGGGGCCTAGCGAACACCGGGGAGCTGTTTTTT
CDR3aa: CASSGGGGLANTGELFF

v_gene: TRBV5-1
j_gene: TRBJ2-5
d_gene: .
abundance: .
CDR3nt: TGCGCCAGCAGCTTATGGACTAAGGAAGAGACCCAGTACTTC
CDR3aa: CASSLWTKEETQYF

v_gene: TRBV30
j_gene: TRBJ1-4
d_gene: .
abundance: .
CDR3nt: TGTGCCTGGAGTCTTACGACAGGCCATGAAAAACTGTTTTTT
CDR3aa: CAWSLTTGHEKLFF

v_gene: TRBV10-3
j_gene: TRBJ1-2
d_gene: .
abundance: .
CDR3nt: TGTGCCATCAGTGAGATTTGGGACTCGGGCTATGGCTACACCTTC
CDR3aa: CAISEIWDSGYGYTF